A selection of T cell receptor beta chains follows, all from one sample in a study of molecular identifiers for immune sequencing clone quantification. One entry per CDR3 protein results from TCRdb running MiXCR on the PCR reads. This sample has 90,000 or so distinct CDR3 sequences, with 21% found just once. Material: naive CD8+ T cells from blood, with Jurkat cell RNA spiked in. The origin of the receptors is a human donor in good health. Some libraries in this study had Jurkat cell RNA spiked in. Each CDR3 is given with its conserved first and last residue. The D gene is left open where the match is weak. A row's size may be missing; if present it is once, few, many or a size class.

V gene: TRBV20-1
D gene: .
clone size: few
J gene: TRBJ1-2
CDR3 DNA: TGCAGTGCTAGAGATTTCATTGACCGGGAATATGGCTACACCTTC
CDR3 protein: CSARDFIDREYGYTF

V gene: TRBV4-3
D gene: TRBD2
clone size: many
J gene: TRBJ2-1
CDR3 DNA: TGCGCCAGCAGCCGCGGACTAGCGGGACTCTCCTACAATGAGCAGTTCTTC
CDR3 protein: CASSRGLAGLSYNEQFF

V gene: TRBV7-9
D gene: .
clone size: many
J gene: TRBJ1-6
CDR3 DNA: TGTGCCAGCACCCCCGCCCGCTATAATTCACCCCTCCACTTT
CDR3 protein: CASTPARYNSPLHF

V gene: TRBV7-9
D gene: .
clone size: .
J gene: TRBJ2-7
CDR3 DNA: TGTGCCAGCAGCTTCTTAGTCGACGAGCAGTACTTC
CDR3 protein: CASSFLVDEQYF

V gene: TRBV5-8
D gene: .
clone size: .
J gene: TRBJ1-1
CDR3 DNA: TGTGCCAGCGGCTTGGGCGGGGAAATGAACACTGAAGCTTTCTTT
CDR3 protein: CASGLGGEMNTEAFF

V gene: TRBV27
D gene: .
clone size: many
J gene: TRBJ1-1
CDR3 DNA: TGTGCCAGCAGTTTGTACCCCGAGTACACTGAAGCTTTCTTT
CDR3 protein: CASSLYPEYTEAFF

V gene: TRBV18
D gene: TRBD1
clone size: many
J gene: TRBJ1-2
CDR3 DNA: TGTGCCAGCTCATCCTCAGACAGGGACTATGGCTACACCTTC
CDR3 protein: CASSSSDRDYGYTF

V gene: TRBV9
D gene: TRBD2
clone size: many
J gene: TRBJ2-3
CDR3 DNA: TGTGCCAGCAGCGTATCCGCGGGACTAACCCTGGGAGATACGCAGTATTTT
CDR3 protein: CASSVSAGLTLGDTQYF

V gene: TRBV5-1
D gene: .
clone size: many
J gene: TRBJ1-6
CDR3 DNA: TGCGCCAGCAGCTTGAATTACAGGGCGAATTCACCCCTCCACTTT
CDR3 protein: CASSLNYRANSPLHF

V gene: TRBV4-3
D gene: TRBD2
clone size: many
J gene: TRBJ2-1
CDR3 DNA: TGCGCCAGCAGCCAAGACGGGACTAACAATGAGCAGTTCTTC
CDR3 protein: CASSQDGTNNEQFF

V gene: TRBV30
D gene: .
clone size: .
J gene: TRBJ2-7
CDR3 DNA: TGTGCCTGGAGTCCAGGGACAAACTACGAGCAGTACTTC
CDR3 protein: CAWSPGTNYEQYF

V gene: TRBV5-6
D gene: .
clone size: many
J gene: TRBJ1-4
CDR3 DNA: TGTGCCAGCAGCATGATGACTGGGGGAGGGTCCCTTAATGAAAAACTGTTTTTT
CDR3 protein: CASSMMTGGGSLNEKLFF

V gene: TRBV6-5
D gene: .
clone size: .
J gene: TRBJ1-5
CDR3 DNA: TGTGCCAGCAGTTACTCGATGAGGAGCAATCAGCCCCAGCATTTT
CDR3 protein: CASSYSMRSNQPQHF

V gene: TRBV7-8
D gene: .
clone size: many
J gene: TRBJ1-5
CDR3 DNA: TGTGCCAGCCGCCGGGACAGCAATCAGCCCCAGCATTTT
CDR3 protein: CASRRDSNQPQHF

V gene: TRBV9
D gene: TRBD1
clone size: .
J gene: TRBJ2-2
CDR3 DNA: TGTGCCAGCAGCCACCGACAGGGAACGAACACCGGGGAGCTGTTTTTT
CDR3 protein: CASSHRQGTNTGELFF

V gene: TRBV20-1
D gene: TRBD2
clone size: many
J gene: TRBJ2-5
CDR3 DNA: TGCAGTGCTAGATTTCGCGGGGGGGCCCAAGAGACCCAGTACTTC
CDR3 protein: CSARFRGGAQETQYF

V gene: TRBV7-9
D gene: .
clone size: many
J gene: TRBJ2-3
CDR3 DNA: TGTGCCAGCAGCTCTACACCGATGGGGACCAGCACAGATACGCAGTATTTT
CDR3 protein: CASSSTPMGTSTDTQYF

V gene: TRBV2
D gene: TRBD2
clone size: .
J gene: TRBJ2-2
CDR3 DNA: TGTGCCAGCAGTGATCTAGCGGGAGTACAAACCGGGGAGCTGTTTTTT
CDR3 protein: CASSDLAGVQTGELFF

V gene: TRBV20-1
D gene: .
clone size: many
J gene: TRBJ2-7
CDR3 DNA: TGCAGTGCCCGGAATATCCAGGACTACGAGCAGTACTTC
CDR3 protein: CSARNIQDYEQYF

V gene: TRBV15
D gene: TRBD1
clone size: few
J gene: TRBJ2-1
CDR3 DNA: TGTGCCACCAGCGGATCCCGGGACAGCAACGATGAGCAGTTCTTC
CDR3 protein: CATSGSRDSNDEQFF

V gene: TRBV6-6
D gene: TRBD1
clone size: many
J gene: TRBJ2-1
CDR3 DNA: TGTGCCAGCAGTTCCGCACAGGGGGCGAATGAGCAGTTCTTC
CDR3 protein: CASSSAQGANEQFF

V gene: TRBV11-2
D gene: TRBD2
clone size: .
J gene: TRBJ2-3
CDR3 DNA: TGTGCCAGCAGCCCCAGGACTAGCGGGGCCACAGATACGCAGTATTTT
CDR3 protein: CASSPRTSGATDTQYF

V gene: TRBV6-5
D gene: .
clone size: .
J gene: TRBJ2-6
CDR3 DNA: TGTGCCAGCGGTGACGGGGCATACGGGGCCAACGTCCTGACTTTC
CDR3 protein: CASGDGAYGANVLTF

V gene: TRBV12-3/TRBV12-4
D gene: .
clone size: many
J gene: TRBJ2-3
CDR3 DNA: TGTGCCAGCAGTTTGAGCTTCAGGACCTCTACCGGAGATACGCAGTATTTT
CDR3 protein: CASSLSFRTSTGDTQYF

V gene: TRBV5-6
D gene: .
clone size: few
J gene: TRBJ1-1
CDR3 DNA: TGTGCCAGCAGCTGGGCGGATGGAACTGAAGCTTTCTTT
CDR3 protein: CASSWADGTEAFF